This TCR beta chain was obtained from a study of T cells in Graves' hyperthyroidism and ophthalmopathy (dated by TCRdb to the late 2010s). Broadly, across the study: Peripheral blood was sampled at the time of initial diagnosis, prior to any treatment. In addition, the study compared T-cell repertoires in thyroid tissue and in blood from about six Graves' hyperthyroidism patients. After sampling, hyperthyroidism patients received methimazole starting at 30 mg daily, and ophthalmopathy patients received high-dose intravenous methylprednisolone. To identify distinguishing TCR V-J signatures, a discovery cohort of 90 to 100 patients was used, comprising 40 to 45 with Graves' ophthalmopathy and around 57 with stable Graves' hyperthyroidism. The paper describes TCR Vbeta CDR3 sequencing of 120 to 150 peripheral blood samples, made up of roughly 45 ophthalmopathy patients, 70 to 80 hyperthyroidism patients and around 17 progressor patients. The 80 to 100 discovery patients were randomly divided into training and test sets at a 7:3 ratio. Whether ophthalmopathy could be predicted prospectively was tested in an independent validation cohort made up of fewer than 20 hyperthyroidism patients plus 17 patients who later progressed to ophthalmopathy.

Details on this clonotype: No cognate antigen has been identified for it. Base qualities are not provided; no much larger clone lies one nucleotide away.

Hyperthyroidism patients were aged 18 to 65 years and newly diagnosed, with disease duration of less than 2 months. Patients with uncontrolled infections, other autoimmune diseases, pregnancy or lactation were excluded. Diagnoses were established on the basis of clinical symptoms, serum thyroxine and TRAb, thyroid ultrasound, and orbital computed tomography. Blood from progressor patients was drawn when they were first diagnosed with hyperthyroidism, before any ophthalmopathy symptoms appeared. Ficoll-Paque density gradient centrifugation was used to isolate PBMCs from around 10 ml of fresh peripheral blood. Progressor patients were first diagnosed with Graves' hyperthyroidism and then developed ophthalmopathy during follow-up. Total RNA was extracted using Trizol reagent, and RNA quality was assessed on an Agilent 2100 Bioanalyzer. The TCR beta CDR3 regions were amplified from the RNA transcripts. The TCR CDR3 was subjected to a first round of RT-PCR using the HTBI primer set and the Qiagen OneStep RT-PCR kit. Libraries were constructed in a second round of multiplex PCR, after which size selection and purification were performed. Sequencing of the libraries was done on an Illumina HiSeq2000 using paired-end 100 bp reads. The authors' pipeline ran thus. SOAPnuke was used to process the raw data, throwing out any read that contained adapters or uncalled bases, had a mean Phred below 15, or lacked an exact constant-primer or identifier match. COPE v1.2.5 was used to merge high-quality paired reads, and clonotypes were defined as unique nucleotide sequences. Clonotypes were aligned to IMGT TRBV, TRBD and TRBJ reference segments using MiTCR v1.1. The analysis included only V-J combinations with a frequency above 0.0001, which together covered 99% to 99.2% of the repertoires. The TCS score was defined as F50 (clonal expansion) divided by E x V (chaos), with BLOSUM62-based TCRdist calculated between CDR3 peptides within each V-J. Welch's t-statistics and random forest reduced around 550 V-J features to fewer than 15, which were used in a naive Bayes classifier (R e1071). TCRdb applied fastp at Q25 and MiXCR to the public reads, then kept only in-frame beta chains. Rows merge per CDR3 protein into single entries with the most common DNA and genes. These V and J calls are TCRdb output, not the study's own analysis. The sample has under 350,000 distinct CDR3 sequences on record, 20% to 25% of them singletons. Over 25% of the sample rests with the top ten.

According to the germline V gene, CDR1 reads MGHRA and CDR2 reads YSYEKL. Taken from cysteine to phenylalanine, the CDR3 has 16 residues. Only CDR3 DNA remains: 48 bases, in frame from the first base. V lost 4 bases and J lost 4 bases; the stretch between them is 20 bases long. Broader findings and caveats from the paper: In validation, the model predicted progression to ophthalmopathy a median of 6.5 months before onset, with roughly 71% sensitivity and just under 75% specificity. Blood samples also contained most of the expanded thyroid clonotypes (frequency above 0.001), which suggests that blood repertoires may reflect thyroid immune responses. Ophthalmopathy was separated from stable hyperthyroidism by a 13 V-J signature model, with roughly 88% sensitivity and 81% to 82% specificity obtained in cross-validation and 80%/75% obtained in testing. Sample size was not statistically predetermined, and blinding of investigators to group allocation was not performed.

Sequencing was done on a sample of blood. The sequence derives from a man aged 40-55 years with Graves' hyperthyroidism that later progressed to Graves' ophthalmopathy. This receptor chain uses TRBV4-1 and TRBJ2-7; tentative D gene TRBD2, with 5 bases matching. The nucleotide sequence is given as TGCGCCAGCAGCCTACTCAGGACTCATGGGCCTTACGAGCAGTACTTC. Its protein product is CASSLLRTHGPYEQYF.